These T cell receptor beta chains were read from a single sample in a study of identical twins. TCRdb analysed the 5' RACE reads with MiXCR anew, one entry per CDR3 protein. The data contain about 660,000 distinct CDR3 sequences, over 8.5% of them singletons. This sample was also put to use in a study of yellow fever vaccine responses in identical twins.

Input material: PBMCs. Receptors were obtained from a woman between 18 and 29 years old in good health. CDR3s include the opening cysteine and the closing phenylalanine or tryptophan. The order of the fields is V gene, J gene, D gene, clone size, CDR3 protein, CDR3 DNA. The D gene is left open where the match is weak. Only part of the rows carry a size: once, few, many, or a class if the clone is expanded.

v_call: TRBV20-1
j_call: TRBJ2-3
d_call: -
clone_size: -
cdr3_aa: CSAFRGANTDTQYF
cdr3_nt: TGCAGTGCTTTCCGGGGGGCCAACACAGATACGCAGTATTTT

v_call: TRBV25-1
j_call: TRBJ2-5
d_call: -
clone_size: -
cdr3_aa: CASSEGPGDMRKTQYF
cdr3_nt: TGTGCCAGCAGTGAAGGTCCAGGGGATATGAGAAAGACCCAGTACTTC

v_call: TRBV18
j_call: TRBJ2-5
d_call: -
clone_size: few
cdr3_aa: CASSPRHGETQYF
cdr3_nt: TGTGCCAGCTCACCCCGGCATGGAGAGACCCAGTACTTC

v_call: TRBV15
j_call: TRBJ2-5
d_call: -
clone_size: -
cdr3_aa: CATSRGNSQETQYF
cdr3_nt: TGTGCCACCAGCAGAGGGAACAGCCAAGAGACCCAGTACTTC

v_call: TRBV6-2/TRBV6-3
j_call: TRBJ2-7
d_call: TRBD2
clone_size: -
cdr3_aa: CASSGKGGLEAQYF
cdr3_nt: TGTGCCAGCAGTGGCAAAGGCGGACTAGAGGCGCAGTACTTC

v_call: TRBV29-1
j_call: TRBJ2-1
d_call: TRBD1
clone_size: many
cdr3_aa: CSVYPGQGFNEQFF
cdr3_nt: TGCAGCGTCTACCCGGGACAGGGGTTCAATGAGCAGTTCTTC

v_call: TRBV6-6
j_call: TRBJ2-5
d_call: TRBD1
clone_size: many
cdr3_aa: CASKTGGQETQYF
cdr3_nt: TGTGCCAGCAAGACAGGGGGCCAAGAGACCCAGTACTTC

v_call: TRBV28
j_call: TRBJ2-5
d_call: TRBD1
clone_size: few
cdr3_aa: CASSLVGQGKETQYF
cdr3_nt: TGTGCCAGCAGTTTGGTGGGACAGGGTAAGGAGACCCAGTACTTC

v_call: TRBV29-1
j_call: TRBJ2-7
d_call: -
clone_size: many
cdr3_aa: CSVDVNTGRGSYEQYF
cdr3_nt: TGCAGCGTTGACGTTAATACAGGGCGGGGCTCCTACGAGCAGTACTTC

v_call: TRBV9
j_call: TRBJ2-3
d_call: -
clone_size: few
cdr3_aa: CASSVLGLSDTQYF
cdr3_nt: TGTGCCAGCAGCGTCCTGGGACTTTCAGATACGCAGTATTTT

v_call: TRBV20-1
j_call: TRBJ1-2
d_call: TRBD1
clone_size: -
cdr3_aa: CSARDPSQGEVYGYTF
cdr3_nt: TGCAGTGCTAGAGATCCCAGCCAGGGGGAGGTTTATGGCTACACCTTC

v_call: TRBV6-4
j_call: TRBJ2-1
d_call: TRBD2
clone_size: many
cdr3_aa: CASSPGLAGGDEQFF
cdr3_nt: TGTGCCAGCAGCCCCGGACTAGCGGGAGGTGATGAGCAGTTCTTC

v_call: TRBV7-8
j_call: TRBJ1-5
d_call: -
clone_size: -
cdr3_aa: CASSYLPNAVYQPQHF
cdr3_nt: TGTGCCAGCAGCTACCTGCCTAATGCGGTGTATCAGCCCCAGCATTTT

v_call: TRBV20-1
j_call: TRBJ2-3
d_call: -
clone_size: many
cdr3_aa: CSASKPGTTDTQYF
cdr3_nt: TGCAGTGCTAGTAAACCAGGGACAACAGATACGCAGTATTTT

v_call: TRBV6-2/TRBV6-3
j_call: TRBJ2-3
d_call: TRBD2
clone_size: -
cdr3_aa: CASSYTLAGEEDTQYF
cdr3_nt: TGTGCCAGCAGTTACACACTAGCGGGGGAGGAAGATACGCAGTATTTT

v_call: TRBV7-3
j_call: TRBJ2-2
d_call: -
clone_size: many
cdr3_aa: CASSLLGVGNTGELFF
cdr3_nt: TGTGCCAGCAGCTTATTAGGTGTTGGGAACACCGGGGAGCTGTTTTTT

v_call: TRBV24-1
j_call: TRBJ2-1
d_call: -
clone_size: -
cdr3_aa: CATSRFGYNEQFF
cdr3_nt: TGTGCCACCAGTCGGTTCGGTTACAATGAGCAGTTCTTC

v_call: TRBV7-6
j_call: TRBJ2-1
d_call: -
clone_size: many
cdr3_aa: CASSLRGDGYNEQFF
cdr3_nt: TGTGCCAGCAGCTTACGGGGTGACGGCTACAATGAGCAGTTCTTC

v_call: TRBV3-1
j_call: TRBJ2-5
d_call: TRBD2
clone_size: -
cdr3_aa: CASSQPGLAGQEETQYF
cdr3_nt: TGTGCCAGCAGTCAACCGGGACTAGCGGGGCAAGAAGAGACCCAGTACTTC

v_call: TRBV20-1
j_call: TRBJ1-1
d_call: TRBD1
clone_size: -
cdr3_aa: CSARDGQGDTEAFF
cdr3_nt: TGCAGTGCTAGAGACGGACAGGGGGACACTGAAGCTTTCTTT

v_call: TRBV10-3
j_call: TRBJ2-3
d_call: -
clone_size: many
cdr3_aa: CAISESGPSSVSTDTQYF
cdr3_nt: TGTGCCATCAGTGAGTCGGGGCCATCCTCTGTTAGCACAGATACGCAGTATTTT